Each of the 9 T cell receptor beta chains below was sequenced from the same sample in a study of human T cells and chemical hapten exposure. Noted time point: patch test 2, 6 weeks after DPC sensitization. The treatment is: therapeutic diphenylcyclopropenone sensitization with weekly scalp DPC. One entry per CDR3 protein, called by TCRdb with MiXCR from the RACE reads. The data contain 120,000 to 150,000 distinct CDR3 sequences, around 11% of them seen just once; the ten biggest clones take up around 1.4%. Sample: whole blood, taken in connection with sensitization to the hapten diphenylcyclopropenone (DPC). The receptors stem from a woman aged 45-65 years with alopecia areata. Some clones in this sample may be carry-over from other donors' samples.

Turning to this clonotype: This clone may be a read error of a much larger clone one base away. The chain has TRBV24-1 and TRBJ2-3; 8 positions agree with TRBD2. The CDR3 contains 14 residues. Germline V CDR1 and CDR2: KGHDR, SFDVKD. The CDR3 loop is CTTSTGGSLDTQYF. DNA of the CDR3: TGTACCACCTCGACGGGAGGGTCGTTAGATACGCAGTATTTT.

The gene calls are TRBV7-9 and TRBJ2-1, with TRBD2 identical over 8 bases. Germline CDR1 is SEHNR and CDR2 is FQNEAQ (reference sequence). The CDR3 has 15 amino acids. J lost 8 bases, V lost 4 bases, and 10 bases had no gene match. The CDR3 protein is CASSSRREGLYEQFF. CDR3 sequence (DNA): TGTGCCAGCAGCTCGCGCCGGGAGGGCCTGTATGAGCAGTTCTTC.

The rearrangement links TRBV11-2 to TRBJ2-7; 10 bases are a match to TRBD1. This CDR3 has 14 residues. The ends lost 3 bases at V and 6 bases at J; junction bases unmatched: 5. Germline-derived CDR1 and CDR2 are SGHAT and FQNNGV. The CDR3 spells CASSLGTGALEQYF. CDR3 in DNA: TGTGCCAGCAGCTTGGGGACAGGGGCCCTCGAGCAGTACTTC.

This clonotype was counted only a few times. V usage is TRBV7-3 and J usage is TRBJ2-1; 9 bases fit TRBD1. CDR1 SGHTA and CDR2 FQGTGA come from the germline V gene. V lost 0 bases to trimming and J lost 7 bases; unmatched junction nucleotides: 10. This CDR3 has 17 amino acids. CDR3 in DNA: TGTGCCAGCAGCTTAACGGTTGGGACAGGGCTGCAGAATGAGCAGTTCTTC. Translating it yields CASSLTVGTGLQNEQFF. The complete variable domain, with remaining parts taken from reference TRBV7-3 and TRBJ2-1, reads GAGVSQTPSNKVTEKGKYVELRCDPISGHTALYWYRQSLGQGPEFLIYFQGTGAADDSGLPNDRFFAVRPEGSVSTLKIQRTERGDSAVYLCASSLTVGTGLQNEQFFGPGTRLTVL.

Many counts were recorded for this clonotype. The CDR3 loop reads CASSYLLETGELFF. The CDR3 bases are TGTGCCAGCAGTTACCTTCTAGAAACCGGGGAGCTGTTTTTT. The chain couples TRBV6-6 to TRBJ2-2; no clear D gene. Deletions cut 2 bases from V and 5 bases from J, with 9 bases between. CDR1 is MNHNY and CDR2 is SVGAGI in the germline V gene (reference sequence). CDR3 length: 14 amino acids.

The chain couples TRBV4-3 to TRBJ2-7; TRBD1 matches at 9 bases. This CDR3 has 17 residues. Germline loops: CDR1 LGHNA, CDR2 YSLEER. Trimming took 0 bases from V and 0 from J; bases not matched to a gene: 6. CDR3 protein: CASSQDTGTGSSYEQYF. The CDR3 nucleotides read TGCGCCAGCAGCCAAGACACCGGGACAGGGTCCTCCTACGAGCAGTACTTC.

The chain links TRBV30 to TRBJ1-1, with TRBD1 matching over 7 bases. J gave up 6 bases and V 5 bases, and 6 bases lay outside the gene matches. CDR1 GTSNPN and CDR2 SVGIG come from the germline V gene (reference sequence). The CDR3 has 12 amino acids. DNA of the CDR3: TGTGCCTGGGAATCAGGGGGAGCTGAAGCTTTCTTT. Its protein product is CAWESGGAEAFF.

The CDR3 loop is CASSPTRTSGRELFF. CDR3 in DNA: TGTGCCAGCAGCCCAACTAGGACTAGCGGGAGGGAGCTGTTTTTT. This chain links TRBV4-2 with TRBJ2-2; 12 nucleotides line up with TRBD2. The CDR3 contains 15 residues. The V gene's germline CDR1 is LGHNA and CDR2 YNFKEQ. Losses at the gene ends were 4 bases for V and 9 bases for J; bases not matched to a gene: 6.

This clonotype was detected only a few times. This chain connects TRBV13 to TRBJ1-2, with D maybe TRBD1 (5 bases). The CDR3 contains 14 residues. Germline V gene sequence: CDR1 PRHDT, CDR2 FYEKMQ (reference sequence). V gave up 3 bases and J gave up 1 base, with 9 bases separating them. The CDR3 sequence is CASSFWGSNYGYTF. CDR3 DNA sequence: TGTGCCAGCAGCTTTTGGGGGAGTAACTATGGCTACACCTTC.